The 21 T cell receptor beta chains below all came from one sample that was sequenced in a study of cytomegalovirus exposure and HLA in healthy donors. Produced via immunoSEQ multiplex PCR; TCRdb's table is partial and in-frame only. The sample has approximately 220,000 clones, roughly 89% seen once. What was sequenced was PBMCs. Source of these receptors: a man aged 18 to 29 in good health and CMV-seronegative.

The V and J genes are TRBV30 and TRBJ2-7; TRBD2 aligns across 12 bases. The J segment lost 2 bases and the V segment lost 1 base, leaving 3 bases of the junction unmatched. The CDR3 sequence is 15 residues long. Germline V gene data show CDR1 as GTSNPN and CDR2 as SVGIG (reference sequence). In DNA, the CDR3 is TGTGCCTGGAGTGGGACTAGCGGGGTCGCCTACGAGCAGTACTTC. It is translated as CAWSGTSGVAYEQYF.

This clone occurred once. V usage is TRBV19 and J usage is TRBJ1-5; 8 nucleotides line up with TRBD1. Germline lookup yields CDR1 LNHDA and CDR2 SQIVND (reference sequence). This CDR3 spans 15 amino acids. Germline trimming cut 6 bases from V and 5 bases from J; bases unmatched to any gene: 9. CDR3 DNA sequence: TGTGCCAGTAGGGCAGGGGGCGCGAAGGATCAGCCCCAGCATTTT. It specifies CASRAGGAKDQPQHF.

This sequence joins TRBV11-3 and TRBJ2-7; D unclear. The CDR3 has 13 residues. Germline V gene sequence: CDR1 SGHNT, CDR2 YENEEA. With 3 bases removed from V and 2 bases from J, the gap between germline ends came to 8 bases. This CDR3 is CASSFAVTYEQYF. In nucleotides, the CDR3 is TGTGCCAGCAGCTTTGCGGTTACCTACGAGCAGTACTTC.

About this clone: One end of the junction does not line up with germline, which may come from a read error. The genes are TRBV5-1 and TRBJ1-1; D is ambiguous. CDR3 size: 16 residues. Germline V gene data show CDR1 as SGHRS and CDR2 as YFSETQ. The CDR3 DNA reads TGCGCCAGCACCTTGTTACTAGGACTGGGAAACACTGAAGCTTTCTTT. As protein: CASTLLLGLGNTEAFF.

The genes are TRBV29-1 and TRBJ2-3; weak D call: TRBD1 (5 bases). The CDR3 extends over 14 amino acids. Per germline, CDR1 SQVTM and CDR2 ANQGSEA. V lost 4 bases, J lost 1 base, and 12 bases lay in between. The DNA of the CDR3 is TGCAGCGTTGGTCAGGGTAAGGGCACAGATACGCAGTATTTT. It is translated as CSVGQGKGTDTQYF.

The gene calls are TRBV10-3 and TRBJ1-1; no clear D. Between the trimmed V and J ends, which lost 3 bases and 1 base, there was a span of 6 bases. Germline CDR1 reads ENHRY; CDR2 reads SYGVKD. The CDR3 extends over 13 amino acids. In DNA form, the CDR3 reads TGTGCCATCAGTGACGCGGGGAACACTGAAGCTTTCTTT. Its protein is CAISDAGNTEAFF.

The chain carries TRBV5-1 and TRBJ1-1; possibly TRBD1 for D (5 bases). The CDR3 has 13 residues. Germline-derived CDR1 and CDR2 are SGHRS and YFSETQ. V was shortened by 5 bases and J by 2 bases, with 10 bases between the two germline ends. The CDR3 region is CASREQANTEAFF. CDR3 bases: TGCGCCAGCAGGGAACAGGCAAACACTGAAGCTTTCTTT.

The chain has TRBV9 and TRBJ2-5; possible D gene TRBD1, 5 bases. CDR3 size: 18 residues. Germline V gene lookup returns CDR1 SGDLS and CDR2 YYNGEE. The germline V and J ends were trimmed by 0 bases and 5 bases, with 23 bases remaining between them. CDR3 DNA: TGTGCCAGCAGCGTAGCTTCGGATATGGGGCCCGTTCTGGAGACCCAGTACTTC. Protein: CASSVASDMGPVLETQYF.

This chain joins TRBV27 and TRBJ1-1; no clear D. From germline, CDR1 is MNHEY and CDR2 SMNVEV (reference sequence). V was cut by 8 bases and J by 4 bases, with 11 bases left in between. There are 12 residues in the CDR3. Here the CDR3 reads CASLIRGTEAFF. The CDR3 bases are TGTGCCAGCTTGATACGGGGCACTGAAGCTTTCTTT.

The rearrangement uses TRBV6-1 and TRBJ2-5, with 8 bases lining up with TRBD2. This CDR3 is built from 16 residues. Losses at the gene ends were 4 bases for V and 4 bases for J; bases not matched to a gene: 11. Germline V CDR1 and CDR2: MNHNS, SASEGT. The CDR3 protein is CASSGQLFGGGETQYF. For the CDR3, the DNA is TGTGCCAGCAGTGGACAATTATTCGGGGGGGGAGAGACCCAGTACTTC.

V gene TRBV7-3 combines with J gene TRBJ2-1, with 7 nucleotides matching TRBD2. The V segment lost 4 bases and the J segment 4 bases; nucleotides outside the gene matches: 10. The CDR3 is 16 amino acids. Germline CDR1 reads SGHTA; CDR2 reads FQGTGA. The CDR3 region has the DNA TGTGCCAGCAGCTCAACGTGGGAGGGCAGATACAATGAGCAGTTCTTC. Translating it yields CASSSTWEGRYNEQFF.

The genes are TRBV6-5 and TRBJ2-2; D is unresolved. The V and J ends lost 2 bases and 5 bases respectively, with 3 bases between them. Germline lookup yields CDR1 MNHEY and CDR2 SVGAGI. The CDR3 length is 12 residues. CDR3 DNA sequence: TGTGCCAGCAGTTACCGTACCGGGGAGCTGTTTTTT. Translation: CASSYRTGELFF.

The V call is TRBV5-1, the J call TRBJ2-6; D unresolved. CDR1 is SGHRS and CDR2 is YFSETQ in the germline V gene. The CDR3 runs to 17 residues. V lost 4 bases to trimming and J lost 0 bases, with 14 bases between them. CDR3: CASSTSPGSSGANVLTF. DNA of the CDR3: TGCGCCAGCAGCACTTCCCCGGGTTCCTCTGGGGCCAACGTCCTGACTTTC.

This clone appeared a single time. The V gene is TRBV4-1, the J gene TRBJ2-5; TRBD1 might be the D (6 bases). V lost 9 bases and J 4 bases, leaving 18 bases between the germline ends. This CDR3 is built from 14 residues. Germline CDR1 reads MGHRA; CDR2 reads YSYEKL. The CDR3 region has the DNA TGCGCCAGTAGGGAAGGGGGATTGGGAGAGACCCAGTACTTC. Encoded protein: CASREGGLGETQYF.

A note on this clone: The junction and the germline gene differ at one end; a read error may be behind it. The CDR3 reads CASSLGLAGYNEQLF. The CDR3 bases are TGTGCCAGCAGCTTAGGACTAGCGGGTTACAATGAGCAGCTCTTC. The rearrangement uses TRBV7-6 and TRBJ2-1; 10 bases map to TRBD2. This CDR3 has 15 residues. CDR1 and CDR2 (germline): SGHVS, FNYEAQ.

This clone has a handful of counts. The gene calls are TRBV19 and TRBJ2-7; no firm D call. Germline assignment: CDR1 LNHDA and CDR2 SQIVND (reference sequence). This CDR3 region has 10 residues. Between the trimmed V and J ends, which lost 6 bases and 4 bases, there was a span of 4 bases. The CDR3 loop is CASSLYEQYF. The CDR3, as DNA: TGTGCCAGTAGCTTATACGAGCAGTACTTC.

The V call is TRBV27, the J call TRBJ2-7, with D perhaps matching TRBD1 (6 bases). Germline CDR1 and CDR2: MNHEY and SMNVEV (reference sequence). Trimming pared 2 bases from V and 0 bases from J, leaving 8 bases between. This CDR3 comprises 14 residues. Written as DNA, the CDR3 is TGTGCCAGCAGTTTAAGGGGGATCTCCTACGAGCAGTACTTC. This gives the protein CASSLRGISYEQYF.

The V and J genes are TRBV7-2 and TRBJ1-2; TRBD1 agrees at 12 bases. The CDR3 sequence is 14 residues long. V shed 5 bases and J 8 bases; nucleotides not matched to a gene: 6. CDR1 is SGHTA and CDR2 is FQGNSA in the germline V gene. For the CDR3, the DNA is TGTGCCAGCAGCATAAAGGGGACAGGGGGCGGCTACACCTTC. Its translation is CASSIKGTGGGYTF. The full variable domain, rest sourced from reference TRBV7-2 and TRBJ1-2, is GAGVSQSPSNKVTEKGKDVELRCDPISGHTALYWYRQSLGQGLEFLIYFQGNSAPDKSGLPSDRFSAERTGGSVSTLTIQRTQQEDSAVYLCASSIKGTGGGYTFGSGTRLTVV.

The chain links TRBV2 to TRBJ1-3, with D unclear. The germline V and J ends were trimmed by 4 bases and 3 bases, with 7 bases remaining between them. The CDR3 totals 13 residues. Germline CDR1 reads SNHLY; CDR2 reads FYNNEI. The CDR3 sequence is CASSASDGNTIYF. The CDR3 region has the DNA TGTGCCAGCAGTGCTTCAGATGGAAACACCATATATTTT.

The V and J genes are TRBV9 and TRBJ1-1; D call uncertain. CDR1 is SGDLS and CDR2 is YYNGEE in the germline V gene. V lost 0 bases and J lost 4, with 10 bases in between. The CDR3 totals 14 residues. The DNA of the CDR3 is TGTGCCAGCAGCGTAGTGCATGAGGCCACTGAAGCTTTCTTT. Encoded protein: CASSVVHEATEAFF. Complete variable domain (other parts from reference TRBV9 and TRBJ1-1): DSGVTQTPKHLITATGQRVTLRCSPRSGDLSVYWYQQSLDQGLQFLIQYYNGEERAKGNILERFSAQQFPDLHSELNLSSLELGDSALYFCASSVVHEATEAFFGQGTRLTVV.

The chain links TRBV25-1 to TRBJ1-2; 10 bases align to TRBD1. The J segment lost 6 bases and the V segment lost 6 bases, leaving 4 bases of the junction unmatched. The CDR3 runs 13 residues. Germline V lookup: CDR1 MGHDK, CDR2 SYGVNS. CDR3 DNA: TGTGCCAGCAGAAGACAGGGGGCGGATGGCTACACCTTC. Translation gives CASRRQGADGYTF.